This passage covers 18 T cell receptor beta chains from one sample sequenced in a study of control samples from healthy donors and cancer patients. The protocol was immunoSEQ multiplex PCR, while the TCRdb copy is restricted to in-frame clones and leaves out a portion. The sample includes roughly 88,000 clones, about 85% of them seen just once. Source material: blood. Receptor source: a man younger than 45 in good health.

The chain has TRBV3-1 (or the pseudogene TRBV3-2) and TRBJ2-4, with D possibly TRBD2 on 6 matching bases. Trimming pared 1 base from V and 16 bases from J, leaving 20 bases between. The CDR3 sequence is 14 residues long. Germline CDR1 LGHDT, CDR2 YNNKEL (reference sequence). The CDR3 bases are TGTGCCAGCAGCCAAGGGATAGAGGTAGCGGTGCGCTACTTC. Encoded protein: CASSQGIEVAVRYF.

The V gene is TRBV10-3, the J gene TRBJ1-2, with 11 bases that match TRBD1. The CDR3 consists of 18 residues. Germline V gene data show CDR1 as ENHRY and CDR2 as SYGVKD. Germline trimming cut 0 bases from V and 8 bases from J; bases unmatched to any gene: 14. CDR3 DNA sequence: TGTGCCATCAGTGAGTCAGCGATTTCGGACAGGGGGCTTGAAGGCTACACCTTC. Translation gives CAISESAISDRGLEGYTF.

This rearrangement joins TRBV30 to TRBJ2-7; D gene ambiguous. The V end was cut by 1 base, the J end by 0 bases, with 4 bases between. Germline CDR1 GTSNPN, CDR2 SVGIG (reference sequence). The CDR3 covers 12 residues. CDR3 coding DNA: TGTGCCTGGAGTGAAAGCTCCTACGAGCAGTACTTC. Translated: CAWSESSYEQYF.

This sequence joins TRBV7-2 and TRBJ2-3; TRBD1 agrees at 7 bases. Germline trimming cut 1 base from V and 1 base from J; bases unmatched to any gene: 2. Looked up from germline, CDR1 is SGHTA and CDR2 is FQGNSA. CDR3 size: 15 residues. The CDR3 region has the DNA TGTGCCAGCAGCTTAGGGCAGGGGGGCACAGATACGCAGTATTTT. It translates to CASSLGQGGTDTQYF. Full variable domain (outside the CDR3, taken from reference TRBV7-2 and TRBJ2-3): GAGVSQSPSNKVTEKGKDVELRCDPISGHTALYWYRQSLGQGLEFLIYFQGNSAPDKSGLPSDRFSAERTGGSVSTLTIQRTQQEDSAVYLCASSLGQGGTDTQYFGPGTRLTVL.

The V and J genes are TRBV3-1 (or the pseudogene TRBV3-2) and TRBJ1-6; TRBD1 matches 8 bases. There are 12 residues in the CDR3. Germline V CDR1 and CDR2: LGHDT, YNNKEL (reference sequence). The CDR3 loop is CATRTGNSPLHF. Written as DNA, the CDR3 is TGTGCAACACGGACAGGGAATTCACCCCTCCACTTT.

The rearrangement links TRBV9 to TRBJ1-1; no reliable D call. The CDR3 spans 13 residues. Germline lookup yields CDR1 SGDLS and CDR2 YYNGEE. V shed 4 bases and J shed 0 bases, with 7 bases lying between them. CDR3 sequence (DNA): TGTGCCAGCAGCTCAAGCTTGAACACTGAAGCTTTCTTT. It encodes CASSSSLNTEAFF.

This sequence joins TRBV10-3 and TRBJ2-1, with D perhaps TRBD2 (5 bases). V was pared by 2 bases and J by 2 bases, with 10 bases between. The CDR3 is made up of 15 amino acids. The germline V gene has CDR1 ENHRY and CDR2 SYGVKD. Here the CDR3 reads CAISEPERTYNEQFF. The CDR3 DNA is TGTGCCATCAGTGAGCCAGAGCGGACCTACAATGAGCAGTTCTTC.

The genes are TRBV29-1 and TRBJ2-5, with 9 nucleotides matching TRBD2. The germline gives CDR1 SQVTM, CDR2 ANQGSEA. Trimming took 6 bases from V and 5 from J; bases not matched to a gene: 1. CDR3 length equals 11 residues. CDR3 amino acids: CSVGLAETQYF. CDR3 nucleotides: TGCAGCGTCGGACTAGCGGAGACCCAGTACTTC.

The J gene is TRBJ2-7, the V gene TRBV18; possibly TRBD1 or TRBD2 for D (5 bases each). This CDR3 has 14 amino acids. Trimming cost V 0 bases and J 8 bases, with 14 bases left between them. Germline loops: CDR1 KGHSH, CDR2 LQKENI. The CDR3 sequence: CASSPPLRGDKQYF. CDR3 DNA sequence: TGTGCCAGCTCACCACCTTTAAGAGGGGATAAGCAGTACTTC.

The chain links TRBV18 to TRBJ2-7; TRBD1 agrees at 9 bases. This CDR3 is 13 amino acids long. The germline V gene encodes CDR1 KGHSH and CDR2 LQKENI. Losses at the gene ends were 4 bases for V and 2 bases for J; bases not matched to a gene: 0. CDR3 sequence (DNA): TGTGCCAGCTCACGGGACAGGGCCTACGAGCAGTACTTC. Encoded protein: CASSRDRAYEQYF.

This sequence joins TRBV5-1 and TRBJ1-3, with D unclear. In germline, CDR1 is SGHRS, CDR2 YFSETQ. The ends were cut back, 0 bases at V and 0 bases at J, with 10 bases in the middle. The CDR3 runs to 16 residues. The CDR3 sequence is CASSLGAGVSGNTIYF. The CDR3 DNA reads TGCGCCAGCAGCTTGGGAGCAGGCGTCTCTGGAAACACCATATATTTT. The variable domain in full, with the rest retrieved from reference TRBV5-1 and TRBJ1-3, is KAGVTQTPRYLIKTRGQQVTLSCSPISGHRSVSWYQQTPGQGLQFLFEYFSETQRNKGNFPGRFSGRQFSNSRSEMNVSTLELGDSALYLCASSLGAGVSGNTIYFGEGSWLTVV.

This clone was detected only a few times. Written as DNA, the CDR3 is TGTGCCAGTAGTATGGCTCAACGAGAGACCCAGTACTTC. This encodes CASSMAQRETQYF. The chain combines TRBV19 with TRBJ2-5; D gene ambiguous. The CDR3 loop spans 13 amino acids. From germline, CDR1 is LNHDA and CDR2 SQIVND (reference sequence). V lost 3 bases and J 4 bases, leaving 9 bases between the germline ends.

The sample holds many counts of this clone. The sample holds other DNA sequences that translate to the same CDR3. The rearrangement uses TRBV5-4 and TRBJ2-1; D possibly corresponds to TRBD2 (6 bases). The length of the CDR3 is 12 residues. The germline V gene encodes CDR1 SGHNT and CDR2 YYREEE (reference sequence). V was shortened by 4 bases and J by 10 bases, with 12 bases between the two germline ends. The DNA of the CDR3 is TGTGCCAGCAGCCCTAAAAGCGGGGAGCAGTTCTTC. It encodes CASSPKSGEQFF.

The rearrangement links TRBV6-5 to TRBJ1-1; 7 nucleotides align to TRBD1. The germline V gene has CDR1 MNHEY and CDR2 SVGAGI. V trimming: 7 bases; J trimming: 5 bases; junction bases outside the gene matches: 7. This CDR3 is 13 amino acids long. CDR3 nucleotide sequence: TGTGCCAGCATGATGACAGGGCGGACTGAAGCTTTCTTT. Encoded protein: CASMMTGRTEAFF.

The chain carries TRBV5-6 and TRBJ2-7; maybe TRBD1 (6 bases). Looked up from germline, CDR1 is SGHDT and CDR2 is YYEEEE. CDR3 size: 14 residues. Trimming removed 0 bases at V and 3 bases at J, with 10 bases between. CDR3 in amino acids: CASSLAYRDYEQYF. CDR3 in DNA: TGTGCCAGCAGCTTGGCTTACAGGGACTACGAGCAGTACTTC.

The rearrangement uses TRBV7-2 and TRBJ1-3, with D perhaps matching TRBD1 (5 bases). V lost 5 bases, J lost 2 bases, and 25 bases lay in between. The CDR3 is 19 residues long. Germline V gene data show CDR1 as SGHTA and CDR2 as FQGNSA. CDR3 region: CASSQTGTTTRNPGNTIYF. The DNA for the CDR3 is TGTGCCAGCAGCCAAACCGGGACTACAACTCGCAACCCTGGAAACACCATATATTTT.

V gene TRBV12-3 or TRBV12-4 combines with J gene TRBJ1-1; the D gene is possibly TRBD1 (5 bases). V was pared by 3 bases and J by 6 bases, with 8 bases between. The CDR3 consists of 12 residues. In DNA, the CDR3 is TGTGCCAGCAGTTTTTCGGGGCCTGAAGCTTTCTTT. Amino acids: CASSFSGPEAFF.

The chain links TRBV5-1 to TRBJ2-3, with D tentatively TRBD1 (6 bases). Trimming left V 4 bases short and J 2 bases short, with 11 bases between. Germline CDR1 and CDR2: SGHRS and YFSETQ. This CDR3 is 14 amino acids long. DNA for the CDR3: TGCGCCAGCAGCGTAACAGGGAACACAGATACGCAGTATTTT. Its protein product is CASSVTGNTDTQYF.